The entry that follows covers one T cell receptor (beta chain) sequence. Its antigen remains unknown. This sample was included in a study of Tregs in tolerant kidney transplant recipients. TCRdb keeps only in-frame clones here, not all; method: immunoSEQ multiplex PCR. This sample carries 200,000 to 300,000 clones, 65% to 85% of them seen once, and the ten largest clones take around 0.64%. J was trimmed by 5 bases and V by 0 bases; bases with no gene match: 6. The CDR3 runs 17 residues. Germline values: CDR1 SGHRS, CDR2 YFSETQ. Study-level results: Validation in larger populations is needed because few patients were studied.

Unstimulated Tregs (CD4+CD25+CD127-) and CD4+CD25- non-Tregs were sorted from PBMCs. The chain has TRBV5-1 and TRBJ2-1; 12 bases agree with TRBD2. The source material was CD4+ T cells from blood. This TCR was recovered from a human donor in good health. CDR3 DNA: TGCGCCAGCAGCTTGGGACTAGCGGGAGTAGTGAACAATGAGCAGTTCTTC. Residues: CASSLGLAGVVNNEQFF.